This T cell receptor (beta chain) was profiled in a study of CD8 T cells in ankylosing spondylitis. General observations from the study: Roughly 8 highly homologous variants made up a TCR beta motif that seemed to typify ankylosing spondylitis blood. Peripheral blood held disease-linked clones only at relatively low frequency, and these were CD8+. In ankylosing spondylitis patients, matched synovial fluid reportedly showed significant enrichment of disease-linked clones.

On this clonotype itself: The antigen is undetermined.

TCRdb fed the 5' RACE reads into MiXCR, producing one record per CDR3 protein. The table includes 150,000 to 200,000 distinct CDR3 sequences, 9.5% to 10% detected once. V was clipped by 1 base and J by 6 bases, with 11 bases between them. The CDR3 contains 14 residues. From germline, CDR1 is MDHEN and CDR2 SYDVKM. This clonotype was sampled from a female donor with ankylosing spondylitis or in good health (not recorded which). The genes are TRBV28 and TRBJ2-3; D may be TRBD1 (6 bases). Sequenced input: blood, either unsorted or a sorted T cell fraction (not recorded which). For the CDR3, the DNA is TGTGCCAGCAGTTTATCTTCAGGGGCGGATACGCAGTATTTT. Its translation: CASSLSSGADTQYF.